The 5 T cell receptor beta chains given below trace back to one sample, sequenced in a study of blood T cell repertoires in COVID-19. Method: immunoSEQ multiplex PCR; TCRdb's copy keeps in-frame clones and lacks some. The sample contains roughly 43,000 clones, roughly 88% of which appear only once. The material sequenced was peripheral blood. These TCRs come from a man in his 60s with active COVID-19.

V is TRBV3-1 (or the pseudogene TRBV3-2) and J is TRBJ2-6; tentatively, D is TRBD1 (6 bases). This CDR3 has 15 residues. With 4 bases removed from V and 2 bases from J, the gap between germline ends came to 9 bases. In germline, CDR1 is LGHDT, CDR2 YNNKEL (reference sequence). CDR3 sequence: CASSPGVTGANVLTF. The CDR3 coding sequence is TGTGCCAGCAGCCCAGGGGTTACTGGGGCCAACGTCCTGACTTTC.

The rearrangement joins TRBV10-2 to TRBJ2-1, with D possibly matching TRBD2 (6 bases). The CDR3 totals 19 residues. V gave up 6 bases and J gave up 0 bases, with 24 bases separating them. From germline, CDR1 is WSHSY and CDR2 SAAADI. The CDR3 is CASSLRVAEERSSYNEQFF. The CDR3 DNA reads TGCGCCAGCAGCCTGAGGGTAGCGGAGGAAAGAAGCTCCTACAATGAGCAGTTCTTC.

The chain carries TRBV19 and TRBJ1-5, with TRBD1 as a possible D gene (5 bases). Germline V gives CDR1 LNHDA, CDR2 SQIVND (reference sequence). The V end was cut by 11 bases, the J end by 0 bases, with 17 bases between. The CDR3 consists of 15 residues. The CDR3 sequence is CAHQEKGLSNQPQHF. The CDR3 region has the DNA TGTGCCCACCAGGAAAAGGGGCTTAGCAATCAGCCCCAGCATTTT.

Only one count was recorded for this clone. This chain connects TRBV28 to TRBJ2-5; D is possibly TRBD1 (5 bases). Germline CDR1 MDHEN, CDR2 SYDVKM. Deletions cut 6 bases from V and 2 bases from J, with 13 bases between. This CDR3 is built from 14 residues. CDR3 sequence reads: CASRPTGFQETQYF. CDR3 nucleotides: TGTGCCAGCAGGCCCACAGGTTTTCAAGAGACCCAGTACTTC.

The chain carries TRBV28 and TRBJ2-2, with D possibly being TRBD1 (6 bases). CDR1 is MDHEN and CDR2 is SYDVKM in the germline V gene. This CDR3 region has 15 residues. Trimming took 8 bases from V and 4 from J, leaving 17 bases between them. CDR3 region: CASLTHTGRTGELFF. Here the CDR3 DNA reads TGTGCCAGCTTGACCCATACAGGGCGCACCGGGGAGCTGTTTTTT.